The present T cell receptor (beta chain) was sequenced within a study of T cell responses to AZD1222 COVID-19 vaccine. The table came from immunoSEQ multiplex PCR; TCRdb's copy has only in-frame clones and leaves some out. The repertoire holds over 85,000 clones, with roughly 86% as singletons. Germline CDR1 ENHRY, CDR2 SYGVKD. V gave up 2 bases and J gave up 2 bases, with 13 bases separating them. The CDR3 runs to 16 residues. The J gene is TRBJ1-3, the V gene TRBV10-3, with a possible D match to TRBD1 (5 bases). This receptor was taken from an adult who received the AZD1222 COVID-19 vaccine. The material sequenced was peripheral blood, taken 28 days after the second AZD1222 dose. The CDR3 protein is CAISEGFQGAGNTIYF. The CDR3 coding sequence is TGTGCCATCAGTGAGGGGTTTCAGGGAGCTGGAAACACCATATATTTT.